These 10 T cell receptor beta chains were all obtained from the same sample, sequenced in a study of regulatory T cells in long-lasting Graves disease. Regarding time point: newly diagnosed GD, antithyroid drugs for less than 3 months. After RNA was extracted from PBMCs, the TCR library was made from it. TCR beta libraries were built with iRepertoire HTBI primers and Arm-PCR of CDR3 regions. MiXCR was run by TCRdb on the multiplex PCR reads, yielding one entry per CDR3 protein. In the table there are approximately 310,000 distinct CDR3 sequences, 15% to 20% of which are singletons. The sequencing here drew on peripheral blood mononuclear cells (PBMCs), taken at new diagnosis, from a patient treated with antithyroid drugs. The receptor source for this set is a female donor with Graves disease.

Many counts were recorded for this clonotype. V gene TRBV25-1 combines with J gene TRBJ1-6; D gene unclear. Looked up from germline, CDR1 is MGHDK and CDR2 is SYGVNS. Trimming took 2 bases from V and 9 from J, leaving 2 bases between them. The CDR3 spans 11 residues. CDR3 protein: CASSEGSPLHF. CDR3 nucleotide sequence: TGTGCCAGCAGTGAAGGTTCACCCCTCCACTTT.

CDR3 nucleotides: TGTGCCAGTAGTGATAGGGGAGGATACACTGAAGCTTTCTTT. Amino acids: CASSDRGGYTEAFF. The chain carries TRBV19 and TRBJ1-1; D is possibly TRBD1 (5 bases). The CDR3 runs 14 residues. Germline values: CDR1 LNHDA, CDR2 SQIVND (reference sequence). Trimming shortened V by 5 bases and J by 3 bases, and 13 bases separated the two germline ends.

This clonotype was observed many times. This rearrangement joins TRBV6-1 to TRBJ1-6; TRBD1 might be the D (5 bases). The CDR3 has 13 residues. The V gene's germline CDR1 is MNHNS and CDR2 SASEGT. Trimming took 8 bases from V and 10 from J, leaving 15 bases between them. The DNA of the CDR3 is TGTGCCAGCCGTCGGGACTCTCGATCACCCCTCCACTTT. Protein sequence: CASRRDSRSPLHF.

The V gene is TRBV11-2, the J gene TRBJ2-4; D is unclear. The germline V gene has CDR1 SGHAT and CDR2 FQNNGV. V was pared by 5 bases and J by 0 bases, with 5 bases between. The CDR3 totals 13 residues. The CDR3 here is CASSVTAKNIQYF. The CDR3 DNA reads TGTGCCAGCAGCGTCACAGCCAAAAACATTCAGTACTTC. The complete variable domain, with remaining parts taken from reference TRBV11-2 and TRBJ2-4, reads EAGVAQSPRYKIIEKRQSVAFWCNPISGHATLYWYQQILGQGPKLLIQFQNNGVVDDSQLPKDRFSAERLKGVDSTLKIQPAKLEDSAVYLCASSVTAKNIQYFGAGTRLSVL.

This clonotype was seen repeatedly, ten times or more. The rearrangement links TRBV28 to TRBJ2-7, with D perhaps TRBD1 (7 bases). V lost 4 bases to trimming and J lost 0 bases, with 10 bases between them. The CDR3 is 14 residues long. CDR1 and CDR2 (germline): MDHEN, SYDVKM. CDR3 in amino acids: CASSYQGGSYEQYF. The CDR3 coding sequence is TGTGCCAGCAGTTATCAGGGGGGCTCCTACGAGCAGTACTTC.

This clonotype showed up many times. DNA of the CDR3: TGTGCCAGCAAGGGTAGCGGGAGTGACATTCAGTACTTC. It translates to CASKGSGSDIQYF. This chain links TRBV2 with TRBJ2-4; 9 nucleotides align to TRBD2. This CDR3 contains 13 residues. CDR1 and CDR2 (germline): SNHLY, FYNNEI. Trimming at V came to 7 bases and at J to 8 bases, leaving 6 bases not matched to a gene. Filled out from reference TRBV2 and TRBJ2-4, the complete variable domain reads EPEVTQTPSHQVTQMGQEVILRCVPISNHLYFYWYRQILGQKVEFLVSFYNNEISEKSEIFDDQFSVERPDGSNFTLKIRSTKLEDSAMYFCASKGSGSDIQYFGAGTRLSVL.

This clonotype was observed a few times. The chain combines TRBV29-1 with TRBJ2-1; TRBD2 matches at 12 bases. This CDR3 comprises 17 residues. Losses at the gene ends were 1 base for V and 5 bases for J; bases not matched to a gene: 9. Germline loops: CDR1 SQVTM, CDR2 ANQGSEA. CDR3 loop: CSVEGGGLAGGDNEQFF. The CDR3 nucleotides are TGCAGCGTTGAAGGGGGAGGGCTAGCGGGAGGGGACAATGAGCAGTTCTTC.

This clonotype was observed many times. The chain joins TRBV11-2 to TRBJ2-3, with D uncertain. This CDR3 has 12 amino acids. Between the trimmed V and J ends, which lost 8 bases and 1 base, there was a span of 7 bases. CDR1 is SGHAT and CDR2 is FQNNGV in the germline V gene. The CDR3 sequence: CASAQGTDTQYF. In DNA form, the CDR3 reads TGTGCCAGCGCTCAGGGCACAGATACGCAGTATTTT.

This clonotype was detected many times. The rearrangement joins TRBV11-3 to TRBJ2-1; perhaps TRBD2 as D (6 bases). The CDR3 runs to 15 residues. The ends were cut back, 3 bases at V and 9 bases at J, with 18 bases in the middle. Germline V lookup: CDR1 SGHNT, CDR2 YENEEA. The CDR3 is CASSFFSGRSGEQFF. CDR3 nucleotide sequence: TGTGCCAGCAGCTTTTTTTCCGGGAGAAGCGGTGAGCAGTTCTTC.

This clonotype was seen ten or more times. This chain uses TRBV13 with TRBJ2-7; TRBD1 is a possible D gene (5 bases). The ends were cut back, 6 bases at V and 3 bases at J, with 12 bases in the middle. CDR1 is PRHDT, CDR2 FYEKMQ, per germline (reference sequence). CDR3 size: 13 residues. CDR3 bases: TGTGCCAGCAGTTTGGGGCCGCGCTACGAGCAGTACTTC. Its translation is CASSLGPRYEQYF.